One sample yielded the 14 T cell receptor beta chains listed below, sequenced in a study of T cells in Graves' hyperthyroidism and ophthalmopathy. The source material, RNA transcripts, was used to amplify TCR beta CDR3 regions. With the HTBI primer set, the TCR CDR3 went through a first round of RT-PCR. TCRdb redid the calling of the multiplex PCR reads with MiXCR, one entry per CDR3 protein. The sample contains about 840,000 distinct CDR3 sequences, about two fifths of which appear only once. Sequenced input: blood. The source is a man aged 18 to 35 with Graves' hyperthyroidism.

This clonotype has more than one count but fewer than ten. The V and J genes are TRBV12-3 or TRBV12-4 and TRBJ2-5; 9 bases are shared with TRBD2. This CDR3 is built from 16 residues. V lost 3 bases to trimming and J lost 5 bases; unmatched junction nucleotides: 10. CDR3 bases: TGTGCCAGCAGTTTCCAGCGGGGGGATGCGGGGGAGACCCAGTACTTC. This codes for CASSFQRGDAGETQYF.

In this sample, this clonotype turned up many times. Here the CDR3 DNA reads TGTGCCAGGGGAGGGCAGCCCCAGCATTTT. It specifies CARGGQPQHF. The J gene is TRBJ1-5, the V gene TRBV25-1; D ambiguous. The ends were cut back, 9 bases at V and 7 bases at J, with 7 bases in the middle. This CDR3 has 10 amino acids. Germline values: CDR1 MGHDK, CDR2 SYGVNS.

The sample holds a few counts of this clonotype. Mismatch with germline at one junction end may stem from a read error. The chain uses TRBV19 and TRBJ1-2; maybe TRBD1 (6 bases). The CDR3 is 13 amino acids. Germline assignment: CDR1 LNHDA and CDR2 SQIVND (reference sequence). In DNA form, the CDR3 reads TGTGCCAGTAGTAAGGGGGAGAACTATGGCCACACCTTC. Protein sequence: CASSKGENYGHTF.

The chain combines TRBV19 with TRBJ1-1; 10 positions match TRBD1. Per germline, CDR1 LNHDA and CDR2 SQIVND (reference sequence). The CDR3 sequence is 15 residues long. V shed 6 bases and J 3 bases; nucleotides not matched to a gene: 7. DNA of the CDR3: TGTGCCAGTAGAAAAAGCGGACAGGGGGACACTGAAGCTTTCTTT. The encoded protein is CASRKSGQGDTEAFF.

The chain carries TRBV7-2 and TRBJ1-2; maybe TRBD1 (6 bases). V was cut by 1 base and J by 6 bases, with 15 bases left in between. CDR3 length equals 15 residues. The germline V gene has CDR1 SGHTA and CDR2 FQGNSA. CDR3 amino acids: CASSLGGAARNGYTF. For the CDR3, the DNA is TGTGCCAGCAGCTTAGGGGGGGCCGCCAGAAATGGCTACACCTTC.

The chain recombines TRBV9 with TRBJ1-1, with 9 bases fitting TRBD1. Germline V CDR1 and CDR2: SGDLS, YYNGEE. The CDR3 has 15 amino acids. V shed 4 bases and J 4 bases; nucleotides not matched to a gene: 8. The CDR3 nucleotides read TGTGCCAGCAGCCGGACAGGGGCTCTCCTCACTGAAGCTTTCTTT. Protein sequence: CASSRTGALLTEAFF.

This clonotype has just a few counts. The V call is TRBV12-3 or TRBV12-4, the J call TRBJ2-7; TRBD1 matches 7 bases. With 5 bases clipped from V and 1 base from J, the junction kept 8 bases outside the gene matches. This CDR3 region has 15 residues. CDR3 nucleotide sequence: TGTGCCAGCAGTCCGGGACAGCTTTATTCCTACGAGCAGTACTTC. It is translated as CASSPGQLYSYEQYF.

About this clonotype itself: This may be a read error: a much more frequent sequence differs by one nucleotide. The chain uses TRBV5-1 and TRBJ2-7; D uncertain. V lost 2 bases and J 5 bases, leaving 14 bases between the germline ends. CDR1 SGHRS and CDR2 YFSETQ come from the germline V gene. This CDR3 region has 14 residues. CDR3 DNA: TGCGCCAGCAGCTTCGGTGGGGAAATCCACGAGCAGTACTTC. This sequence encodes CASSFGGEIHEQYF.

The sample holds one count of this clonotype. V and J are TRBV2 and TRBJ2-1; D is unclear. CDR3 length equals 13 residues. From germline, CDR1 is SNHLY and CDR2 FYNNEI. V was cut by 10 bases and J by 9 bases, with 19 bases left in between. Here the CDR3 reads CATILGPAPEQFF. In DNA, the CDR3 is TGTGCCACCATACTGGGCCCAGCCCCTGAGCAGTTCTTC.

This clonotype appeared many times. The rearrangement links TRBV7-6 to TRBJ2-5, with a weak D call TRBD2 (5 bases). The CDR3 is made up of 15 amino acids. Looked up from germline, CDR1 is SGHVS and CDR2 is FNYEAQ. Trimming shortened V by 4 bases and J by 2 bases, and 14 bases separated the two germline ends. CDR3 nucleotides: TGTGCCAGCAGCTCCTGGAGCGGTGCTCAAGAGACCCAGTACTTC. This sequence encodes CASSSWSGAQETQYF.

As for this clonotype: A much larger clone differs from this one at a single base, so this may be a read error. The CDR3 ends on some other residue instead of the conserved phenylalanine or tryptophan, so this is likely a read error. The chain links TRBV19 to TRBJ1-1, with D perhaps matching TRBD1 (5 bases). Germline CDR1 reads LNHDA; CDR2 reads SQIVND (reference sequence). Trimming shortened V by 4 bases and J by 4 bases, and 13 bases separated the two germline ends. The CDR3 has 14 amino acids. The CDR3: CASSTQGGVTEAFL. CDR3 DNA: TGTGCCAGTAGTACCCAGGGTGGCGTCACTGAAGCTTTCCTT.

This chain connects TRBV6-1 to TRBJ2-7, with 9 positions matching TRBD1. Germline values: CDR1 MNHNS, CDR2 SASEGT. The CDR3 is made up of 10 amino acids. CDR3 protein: CGTGAYEQYF. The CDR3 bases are TGTGGGACAGGGGCCTACGAGCAGTACTTC.

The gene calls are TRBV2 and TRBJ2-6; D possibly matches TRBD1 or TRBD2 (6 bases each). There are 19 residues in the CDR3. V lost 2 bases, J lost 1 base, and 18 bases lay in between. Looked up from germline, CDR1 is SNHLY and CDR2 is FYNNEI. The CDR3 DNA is TGTGCCAGCAGTGAAAGGAGGGGGGCGTATATTTCTGGGGCCAACGTCCTGACTTTC. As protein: CASSERRGAYISGANVLTF. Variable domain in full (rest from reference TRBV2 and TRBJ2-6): EPEVTQTPSHQVTQMGQEVILRCVPISNHLYFYWYRQILGQKVEFLVSFYNNEISEKSEIFDDQFSVERPDGSNFTLKIRSTKLEDSAMYFCASSERRGAYISGANVLTFGAGSRLTVL.

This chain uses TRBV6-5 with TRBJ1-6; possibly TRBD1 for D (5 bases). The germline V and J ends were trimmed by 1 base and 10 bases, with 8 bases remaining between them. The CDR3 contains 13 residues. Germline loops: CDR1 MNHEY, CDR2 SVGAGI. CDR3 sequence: CASSYWGDSPLHF. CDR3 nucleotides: TGTGCCAGCAGTTACTGGGGGGACTCACCCCTCCACTTT.